The next 14 T cell receptor beta chains were all read from a single sample in a study of blood T cell repertoires in COVID-19. Assay: immunoSEQ multiplex PCR; the TCRdb copy retains only in-frame clones and omits some. The sample carries around 120,000 clones, 85% recorded once. Material: peripheral blood. These receptors originate from a man at least 80 years old with acute or convalescent COVID-19.

CDR3 coding DNA: TGTGCCAGCAGCTTAGCGACAGGCCATAGCAATCAGCCCCAGCATTTT. Encoded protein: CASSLATGHSNQPQHF. The genes are TRBV7-9 and TRBJ1-5, with a weak D call TRBD1 (6 bases). The length of the CDR3 is 16 residues. CDR1 and CDR2 from the germline V gene are SEHNR and FQNEAQ (reference sequence). Trimming pared 0 bases from V and 0 bases from J, leaving 9 bases between.

The chain is built from TRBV7-9 and TRBJ1-5, with no clear D. The germline V gene encodes CDR1 SEHNR and CDR2 FQNEAQ (reference sequence). This CDR3 is 12 amino acids long. Trimming shortened V by 3 bases and J by 7 bases, and 7 bases separated the two germline ends. Written as DNA, the CDR3 is TGTGCCAGCAGCTTCTCCGGGCAGCCCCAGCATTTT. This codes for CASSFSGQPQHF.

This clone was seen a few times. The chain joins TRBV7-9 to TRBJ1-2; D not resolved. The CDR3 runs 15 residues. Germline CDR1 reads SEHNR; CDR2 reads FQNEAQ (reference sequence). The V end lost 5 bases, the J end lost 1 base, and 14 bases lay between the germline ends. CDR3 sequence (DNA): TGTGCCAGCAGCCCCTCCGGGAGGGATAACTATGGCTACACCTTC. Translated, it gives CASSPSGRDNYGYTF. The full variable domain, in which reference TRBV7-9 and TRBJ1-2 provide the parts outside the CDR3, is DTGVSQNPRHKITKRGQNVTFRCDPISEHNRLYWYRQTLGQGPEFLTYFQNEAQLEKSRLLSDRFSAERPKGSFSTLEIQRTEQGDSAMYLCASSPSGRDNYGYTFGSGTRLTVV.

This clone has more than one count but fewer than ten. The V call is TRBV5-5, the J call TRBJ2-7; D possibly corresponds to TRBD2 (5 bases). Trimming removed 1 base from V and 6 bases from J, with 17 bases in between. The CDR3 runs to 15 residues. CDR1 and CDR2 from the germline V gene are SGHKS and YYEKEE (reference sequence). In DNA, the CDR3 is TGTGCCAGCAGCTTGTTTTCAAACCCAGAGGGCGAGCAGTACTTC. This encodes CASSLFSNPEGEQYF.

The chain uses TRBV4-2 and TRBJ2-6; a possible D gene is TRBD2 (5 bases). Trimming took 0 bases from V and 3 from J, leaving 9 bases between them. There are 16 residues in the CDR3. In germline, CDR1 is LGHNA, CDR2 YNFKEQ. The DNA for the CDR3 is TGTGCCAGCAGCCAAGATCCCGGGGATGGGGCCAACGTCCTGACTTTC. It encodes CASSQDPGDGANVLTF.

The chain has TRBV19 and TRBJ1-3; 7 bases line up with TRBD1. This CDR3 spans 15 amino acids. V lost 7 bases to trimming and J lost 0 bases; unmatched junction nucleotides: 6. Germline loops: CDR1 LNHDA, CDR2 SQIVND (reference sequence). CDR3 sequence reads: CASTKTGNSGNTIYF. DNA for the CDR3: TGTGCCAGTACCAAGACAGGGAACTCTGGAAACACCATATATTTT.

Notes on this clone: A read error may produce the germline difference seen at one junction end. V usage is TRBV6-5 and J usage is TRBJ1-1; D remains unclear. This CDR3 comprises 14 residues. The germline CDR1 and CDR2 sequences are MNHEY and SVGAGI. DNA of the CDR3: TGTGCCAGCAGTCGCGGCCGGCTGAACGCTGAAGCTTTCTTT. It encodes CASSRGRLNAEAFF.

The rearrangement links TRBV5-1 to TRBJ2-7; D might be TRBD2 (6 bases). Germline V gene data show CDR1 as SGHRS and CDR2 as YFSETQ. The germline V and J ends were trimmed by 2 bases and 2 bases, with 11 bases remaining between them. This CDR3 contains 14 residues. The CDR3 DNA follows: TGCGCCAGCAGCTTAACCGGGACTCCCTACGAGCAGTACTTC. Protein product: CASSLTGTPYEQYF.

The rearrangement uses TRBV7-2 and TRBJ2-1, with 8 positions matching TRBD1. The germline V gene encodes CDR1 SGHTA and CDR2 FQGNSA. The CDR3 runs to 13 residues. V dropped 4 bases and J dropped 8; count of bases not matched to a gene: 4. The CDR3 bases are TGTGCCAGCAGCTCTGACAGGGGCTATGAGCAGTTCTTC. Translated, it gives CASSSDRGYEQFF.

V usage is TRBV5-4 and J usage is TRBJ2-5; 9 nucleotides agree with TRBD2. CDR1 is SGHNT, CDR2 YYREEE, per germline (reference sequence). The CDR3 contains 15 residues. The J segment lost 3 bases and the V segment lost 3 bases, leaving 6 bases of the junction unmatched. The CDR3 loop is CASSSKGLAKETQYF. CDR3 coding DNA: TGTGCCAGCAGCTCCAAAGGACTAGCGAAAGAGACCCAGTACTTC.

This clone appeared once. This chain uses TRBV5-1 with TRBJ2-5; TRBD2 is a possible D gene (6 bases). The germline gives CDR1 SGHRS, CDR2 YFSETQ. Trimming took 4 bases from V and 7 from J, leaving 17 bases between them. The CDR3 runs to 14 residues. The DNA for the CDR3 is TGCGCCAGCAGCACCACTAGGGAGGTTGTGACCCAGTACTTC. It yields the protein CASSTTREVVTQYF.

V gene TRBV7-9 combines with J gene TRBJ1-4, with 9 bases identical to TRBD1. The CDR3 loop spans 17 amino acids. CDR1 SEHNR and CDR2 FQNEAQ come from the germline V gene (reference sequence). Trimming at V came to 5 bases and at J to 4 bases, leaving 11 bases not matched to a gene. This chain's CDR3 is CASSLISGQGSNEKLFF. As DNA, the CDR3 is TGTGCCAGCAGCCTAATCTCAGGACAGGGGAGTAATGAAAAACTGTTTTTT.

The chain employs TRBV19 and TRBJ1-3; TRBD1 might be the D (6 bases). This CDR3 comprises 15 residues. The V end lost 5 bases, the J end lost 2 bases, and 13 bases lay between the germline ends. Germline V gives CDR1 LNHDA, CDR2 SQIVND (reference sequence). The CDR3 reads CASSSTGKAGNTIYF. CDR3 coding DNA: TGTGCCAGTAGTTCTACAGGGAAAGCTGGAAACACCATATATTTT.

This clone was counted only a few times. The chain carries TRBV7-9 and TRBJ1-2; 11 nucleotides line up with TRBD1. Germline CDR1 SEHNR, CDR2 FQNEAQ (reference sequence). The CDR3 loop spans 15 amino acids. The J segment lost 2 bases and the V segment lost 5 bases, leaving 4 bases of the junction unmatched. DNA for the CDR3: TGTGCCAGCAGCCTTGGGACAGGGGGAAACTATGGCTACACCTTC. It translates to CASSLGTGGNYGYTF.